This T cell receptor beta chain originates from a study of T cells after posttransplantation cyclophosphamide. General study results and limits: TRB overlap between skin or GI tissue T cells and blood was limited. Donor-recipient repertoire similarity was low at 1-2 months, rising over year one. After PTCy, TRB diversity resembled that of CNI/methotrexate controls.

V lost 6 bases and J lost 3; bases outside the gene matches: 2. The CDR3 consists of 12 residues. Germline V CDR1 and CDR2: KGHSH, LQKENI. Treatment was busulfan-fludarabine conditioning, a marrow graft, and cyclophosphamide on days +3 and +4. The table lists this clone with many counts. The antigen is not known. Produced via immunoSEQ multiplex PCR; TCRdb's table is partial and in-frame only. The sample yields about 6,700 clones, without any singletons. This specimen was PBMCs, taken after an allogeneic stem cell transplant with post-transplant cyclophosphamide. V gene TRBV18 combines with J gene TRBJ2-7; 7 nucleotides agree with TRBD1. This clonotype was sampled from a young adult male patient who received an allogeneic stem cell transplant from an unrelated donor, was CMV-positive, and had acute and chronic GVHD. Some T cells may arise from the graft donor. CDR3 in amino acids: CASSGDSYEQYF. In DNA form, the CDR3 reads TGTGCCAGCTCGGGGGACAGCTACGAGCAGTACTTC.